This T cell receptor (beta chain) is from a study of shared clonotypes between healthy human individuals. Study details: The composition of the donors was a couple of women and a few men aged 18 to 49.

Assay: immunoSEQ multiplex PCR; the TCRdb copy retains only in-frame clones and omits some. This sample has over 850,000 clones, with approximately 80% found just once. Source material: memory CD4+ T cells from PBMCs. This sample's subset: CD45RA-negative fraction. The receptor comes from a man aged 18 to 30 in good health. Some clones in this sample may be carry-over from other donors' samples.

CDR3 coding DNA: TGTGCCAGCAGCTTAGGTCCGACGGCTTTCTATGGCTACACCTTC. Translated, it gives CASSLGPTAFYGYTF. This chain links TRBV7-2 with TRBJ1-2; D is ambiguous. This CDR3 has 15 amino acids. V shed 1 base and J shed 4 bases, with 13 bases lying between them. The germline CDR1 and CDR2 sequences are SGHTA and FQGNSA. Supplemented by reference TRBV7-2 and TRBJ1-2, the full variable domain reads GAGVSQSPSNKVTEKGKDVELRCDPISGHTALYWYRQSLGQGLEFLIYFQGNSAPDKSGLPSDRFSAERTGGSVSTLTIQRTQQEDSAVYLCASSLGPTAFYGYTFGSGTRLTVV.